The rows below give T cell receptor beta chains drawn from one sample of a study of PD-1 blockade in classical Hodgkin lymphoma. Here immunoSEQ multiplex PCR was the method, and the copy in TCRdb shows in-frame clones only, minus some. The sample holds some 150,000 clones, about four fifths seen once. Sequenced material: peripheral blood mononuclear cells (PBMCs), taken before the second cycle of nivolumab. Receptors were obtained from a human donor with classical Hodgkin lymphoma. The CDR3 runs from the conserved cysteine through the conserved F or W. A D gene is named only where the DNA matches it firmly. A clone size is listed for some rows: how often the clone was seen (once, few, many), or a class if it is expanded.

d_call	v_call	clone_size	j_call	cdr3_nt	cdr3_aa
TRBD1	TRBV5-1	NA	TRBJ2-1	TGCGCCAGCAGCTTGGCCCGGACAGGGGGCTCGGATGAGCAGTTCTTC	CASSLARTGGSDEQFF
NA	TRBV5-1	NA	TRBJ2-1	TGCGCCAGCAGCTTGGAGGTCCCCCGTCCCTACAATGAGCAGTTCTTC	CASSLEVPRPYNEQFF
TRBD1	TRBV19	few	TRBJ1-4	TGTGCCAGTACGGACAGGGGAGATGAAAAACTGTTTTTT	CASTDRGDEKLFF
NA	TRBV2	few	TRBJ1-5	TGTGCCAGCAGTGAAGCGCAGCGTGCTGTTCAGCCCCAGCATTTT	CASSEAQRAVQPQHF
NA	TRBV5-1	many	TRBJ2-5	TGCGCCAGCAGCCTAGGACAAGGGACCCAAGAGACCCAGTACTTC	CASSLGQGTQETQYF
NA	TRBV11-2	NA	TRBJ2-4	TGTGCCAGCAGCTCCCGGGCTACTCGAGCCAAAAACATTCAGTACTTC	CASSSRATRAKNIQYF
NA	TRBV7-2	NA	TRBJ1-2	TGTGCCAGCAGACAGGAGGCCCAACAGGGAGTCTATGGCTACACCTTC	CASRQEAQQGVYGYTF
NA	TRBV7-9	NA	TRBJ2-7	TGTGCCAGCAGCCCCTATATCGGGACTTCTCAGATGGGGGAGCAGTACTTC	CASSPYIGTSQMGEQYF
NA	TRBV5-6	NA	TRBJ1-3	TGTGCCAGCAGCTTGAGCAGGCGGGGGAACACCATATATTTT	CASSLSRRGNTIYF
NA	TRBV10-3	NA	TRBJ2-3	TGTGCCATCAGTGACTATGAATATGCGCAGTATTTT	CAISDYEYAQYF
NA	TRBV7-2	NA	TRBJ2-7	TGTGCCAGCAGCTTGGCCAAACGGGTTCTGGACGAGCAGTACTTC	CASSLAKRVLDEQYF
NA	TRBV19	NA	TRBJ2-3	TGTGCCAGTAGTATAGATCATTCAGGTACAGATACGCAGTATTTT	CASSIDHSGTDTQYF
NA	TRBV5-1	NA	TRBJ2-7	TGCGCCAGCAGCTTGTCGGGCAGGGACTCCTACGAGCAGTACTTC	CASSLSGRDSYEQYF
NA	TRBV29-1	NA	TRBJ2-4	TGCAGCGTTGATGGGGGCTTTGGAGACATTCAGTACTTC	CSVDGGFGDIQYF
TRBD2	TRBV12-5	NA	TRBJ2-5	TGTGCTAGTGGTTTGGTACTAGTTTTTTTGGCTAGCGGGACTCAAGAGACCCAGTACTTC	CASGLVLVFLASGTQETQYF
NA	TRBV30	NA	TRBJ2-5	TGTGCCTGGAGTTCAGGGATACAAGAGACCCAGTACTTC	CAWSSGIQETQYF
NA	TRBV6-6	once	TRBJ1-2	TGTGCCAGCACCTCCCCCGGACACTATGGCTACACCTTC	CASTSPGHYGYTF
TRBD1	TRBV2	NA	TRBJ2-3	TGTGCCAGCAGCGGGGACAGGGACGTAACAGATACGCAGTATTTT	CASSGDRDVTDTQYF
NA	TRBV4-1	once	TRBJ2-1	TGCGCCAGCAGCCAAGGGAGGGCTTCCTCCTACAATGAGCAGTTCTTC	CASSQGRASSYNEQFF
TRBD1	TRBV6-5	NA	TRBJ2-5	TGTGCCAGCAGAGATTTGACAGGGTTGGAGACCCAGTACTTC	CASRDLTGLETQYF
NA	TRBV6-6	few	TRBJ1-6	TGTGCCAGCAGCAGGGTCCTTAGGGTCACACCCCTCCACTTT	CASSRVLRVTPLHF
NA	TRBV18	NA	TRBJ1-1	TGTGCCAGCTCACGTACAGTGAACACTGAAGCTTTCTTT	CASSRTVNTEAFF
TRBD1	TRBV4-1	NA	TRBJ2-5	TGCGCCAGCAGCCAAGGACAGGGGGTAGAGACCCAGTACTTC	CASSQGQGVETQYF
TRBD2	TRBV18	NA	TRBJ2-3	TGTGCCAGCTCACCCTTGGCGGGGGGGGCAGATACGCAGTATTTT	CASSPLAGGADTQYF
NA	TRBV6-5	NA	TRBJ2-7	TGTGCCAGCAGTTCGGACACCTACGAGCAGTACTTC	CASSSDTYEQYF
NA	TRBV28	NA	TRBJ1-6	TGTGCCAGCAGTTTAAACGAGGGCCGGAGGCTTAATTCACCCCTCCACTTT	CASSLNEGRRLNSPLHF
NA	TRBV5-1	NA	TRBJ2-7	TGCGCCAGCAGCAACGGACTCGGGACCGGCGGCTACGAGCAGTACTTC	CASSNGLGTGGYEQYF
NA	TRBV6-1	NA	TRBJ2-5	TGTGCCAGCAGTGAAGCGTCCGGGGGAGTGGAGACCCAGTACTTC	CASSEASGGVETQYF
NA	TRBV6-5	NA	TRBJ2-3	TGTGCCAGCCGGAGATCCCGGTCCGCCACAGATACGCAGTATTTT	CASRRSRSATDTQYF
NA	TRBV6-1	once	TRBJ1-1	TGTGCCAGCAGTGATATTTTTTTGAACACTGAAGCTTTCTTT	CASSDIFLNTEAFF
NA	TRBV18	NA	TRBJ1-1	TGTGCCAGCTCGCCGTCGGTTGACACTGAAGCTTTCTTT	CASSPSVDTEAFF
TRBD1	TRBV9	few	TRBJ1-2	TGTGCCAGCAGCTCAGGGACAGGGCCAAACTATGGCTACACCTTC	CASSSGTGPNYGYTF
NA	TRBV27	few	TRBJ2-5	TGTGCCAGCAGTTCGTTGAGTGCCAGGGAGACCCAGTACTTC	CASSSLSARETQYF
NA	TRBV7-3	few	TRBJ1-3	TGTGCCAGCAGCACCCTGGGCGGAAACACCATATATTTT	CASSTLGGNTIYF